Listed below are T cell receptor beta chains from one sample, sequenced in a study of T-cell reconstitution after alpha-beta-depleted transplantation in children. Each CDR3 protein is one row after TCRdb ran MiXCR on the PCR reads. The table lists some 120,000 distinct CDR3 sequences, roughly 23% of them singletons. The sequences come from PBMCs, mostly from graft donor cells, collected 180 days after TCRalphabeta/CD19-depleted stem cell transplant. These receptors were obtained from a male patient aged 2 to 10 who had a stem cell transplant for chronic granulomatous disease, so the T cells may come from the graft donor. Both conserved end residues are part of each CDR3. D genes are given only for firm matches. Size tells how often a clone was seen (once, few, many) or the class of an expanded clone, and some rows leave it out.

CDR3nt	CDR3aa	j_gene	v_gene	abundance	d_gene
TGCAGTGCTAGCGGGGTCACAGATACGCAGTATTTT	CSASGVTDTQYF	TRBJ2-3	TRBV20-1	NA	NA
TGCAGTGCTGGGGTTGGGGGTCCCAAAAACATTCAGTACTTC	CSAGVGGPKNIQYF	TRBJ2-4	TRBV20-1	NA	NA
TGTGCCAGCAGCTTAGGGGCAGGTCCAGATACGCAGTATTTT	CASSLGAGPDTQYF	TRBJ2-3	TRBV7-2	few	NA
TGTGCCAGCAGCCATGGGACCACAGTTGAAGCTTTCTTT	CASSHGTTVEAFF	TRBJ1-1	TRBV12-3/TRBV12-4	few	NA
TGTGCCAGCAGCTTACGGGACGTCGACAATGAGCAGTTCTTC	CASSLRDVDNEQFF	TRBJ2-1	TRBV7-8	few	NA
TGCGCCAGCAGCGGCGGGACAGGGGATTCTTTCTTT	CASSGGTGDSFF	TRBJ1-1	TRBV5-1	NA	TRBD1
TGCAGCGCCTCGACCCAAACGCGGTTCTTC	CSASTQTRFF	TRBJ2-1	TRBV29-1	NA	NA
TGTGCCAGCAGACTCGTTGGGTCCTACAATGAGCAGTTCTTC	CASRLVGSYNEQFF	TRBJ2-1	TRBV12-3/TRBV12-4	once	NA
TGTGCCAGCAGCTTAGGAACCGGGACAGTTACCTACGAGCAGTACTTC	CASSLGTGTVTYEQYF	TRBJ2-7	TRBV7-2	NA	TRBD1
TGTGCCATCAGTGCCCTTGAGTCCGGAGAGCTGTTTTTT	CAISALESGELFF	TRBJ2-2	TRBV10-3	many	NA
TGTGCCAGCAGTCCGGGGAGGGATAGGGTCGGGGAAAAACTGTTTTTT	CASSPGRDRVGEKLFF	TRBJ1-4	TRBV12-3/TRBV12-4	NA	NA
TGCAGCGTTGAACCAGGGATGAACACTGAAGCTTTCTTT	CSVEPGMNTEAFF	TRBJ1-1	TRBV29-1	few	NA
TGCAGTGCTAAGGGACAGGCGGCGGGGACCCAGTACTTC	CSAKGQAAGTQYF	TRBJ2-5	TRBV20-1	NA	TRBD1
TGTGCCAGCAGTTTAGGGAGGGGTTATACCTACGAGCAGTACTTC	CASSLGRGYTYEQYF	TRBJ2-7	TRBV12-3/TRBV12-4	NA	NA
TGCAGTGCTAGAGATCCCATAGCGGGAGGGCAAAAAGATACGCAGTATTTT	CSARDPIAGGQKDTQYF	TRBJ2-3	TRBV20-1	NA	TRBD2
TGCAGTGCTAAATTAGCGGGGGTTTACAATGAGCAGTTCTTC	CSAKLAGVYNEQFF	TRBJ2-1	TRBV20-1	NA	TRBD2
TGTGCCAGCAGTTTCCGGACAGGGGCGTACACCGGGGAGCTGTTTTTT	CASSFRTGAYTGELFF	TRBJ2-2	TRBV27	NA	TRBD1
TGTGCCAGCCGGACAGGGCCCGGGGAGCTGTTTTTT	CASRTGPGELFF	TRBJ2-2	TRBV12-3/TRBV12-4	NA	TRBD1
TGTGCCAGCAGCCCTTGGACGGGAGGGAGAAACGAGCAGTACTTC	CASSPWTGGRNEQYF	TRBJ2-7	TRBV9	many	TRBD2
TGTGCCAGCAGTGATCACTATGGCTACACCTTC	CASSDHYGYTF	TRBJ1-2	TRBV6-1	NA	NA
TGTGCCAGCAGCTTAGAGTACAGGACCAATGAGCAGTTCTTC	CASSLEYRTNEQFF	TRBJ2-1	TRBV7-8	NA	NA
TGCGCCAGCAGCCCGACGAGCGGGGGGGGACCACGTAATGAGCAGTTCTTC	CASSPTSGGGPRNEQFF	TRBJ2-1	TRBV4-3	many	TRBD2
TGCAGTGCGGGGTCCGGGAACACCGGGGAGCTGTTTTTT	CSAGSGNTGELFF	TRBJ2-2	TRBV20-1	NA	NA
TGCAGTGCGACCGACAGGGTTTACACTGAAGCTTTCTTT	CSATDRVYTEAFF	TRBJ1-1	TRBV20-1	many	TRBD1
TGCGCCAGCAGCTTGGCGGCGGGGTCTTACAATGAGCAGTTCTTC	CASSLAAGSYNEQFF	TRBJ2-1	TRBV5-1	NA	NA
TGTGCCAGCAGTTGGGCTGGGGTTGGCAATGAGCAGTTCTTC	CASSWAGVGNEQFF	TRBJ2-1	TRBV12-3/TRBV12-4	many	NA
TGCAGTGCGCGAAGACTAGCGGGAGAGGACTACAATGAGCAGTTCTTC	CSARRLAGEDYNEQFF	TRBJ2-1	TRBV20-1	many	TRBD2